This T cell receptor beta chain was found in a study of T cell responses to AZD1222 COVID-19 vaccine. The study's findings and limits: Clonal diversity was possibly underestimated, and the donors were mostly white British, with more females.

Remarks on this clone: As yet, its antigen is unknown.

The method was immunoSEQ multiplex PCR; TCRdb's version includes in-frame clones alone and lacks a portion of them. In the table there are about 110,000 clones, about 85% of which are singletons. Germline CDR1 reads MNHEY; CDR2 reads SMNVEV (reference sequence). The V and J ends lost 0 bases and 1 base respectively, with 3 bases between them. There are 13 residues in the CDR3. The receptor was derived from an adult in good health. Here the sequenced sample was peripheral blood, taken on day 0 of AZD1222 vaccination. The chain uses TRBV27 and TRBJ1-1, with D hard to call. CDR3 amino acids: CASSLSRNTEAFF. The CDR3 DNA follows: TGTGCCAGCAGTTTATCGAGGAACACTGAAGCTTTCTTT.